What follows are 7 T cell receptor beta chains derived from one specimen sequenced in a study of metastatic and nonmetastatic thyroid tumors (TCRdb year 2020). The method behind the library was PCR. The reads were generated on an Illumina HiSeq 4000. Starting from the raw public reads, TCRdb applied fastp trimming at Q25, assembled clones with MiXCR and retained in-frame beta chains. The sample profile shows tens of thousands of clones; more than 12% of them were found once. The ten biggest clones cover about 3.9% of the sample. Before undergoing thyroid surgery, none of the patients had been given any kind of treatment. Material for sequencing was blood. The receptors originated from a female donor with papillary thyroid cancer or a benign thyroid nodule (not recorded which). Some clones in this sample may be carry-over from other donors' samples.

This clone has at least ten counts. This chain joins TRBV10-1 and TRBJ1-4, with a weak D call TRBD1 (5 bases). With 10 bases removed from V and 1 base from J, the gap between germline ends came to 10 bases. Germline lookup yields CDR1 WNHNN and CDR2 SYGVQD (reference sequence). This CDR3 is built from 13 residues. CDR3: CATLQGTNEKLFF. For the CDR3, the DNA is TGCGCCACTCTTCAGGGAACTAATGAAAAACTGTTTTTT.

This clone was seen many times. The sample holds other DNA sequences that translate to the same CDR3. V gene TRBV5-4 combines with J gene TRBJ1-2; D is undetermined. The V gene's germline CDR1 is SGHNT and CDR2 YYREEE (reference sequence). The V gene lost 0 bases and the J gene lost 4 bases, with 7 bases spanning the gap. The CDR3 contains 13 residues. CDR3 amino acids: CASSLGIVYGYTF. The DNA of the CDR3 is TGTGCCAGCAGCTTGGGCATCGTCTATGGCTACACCTTC.

Of note for this clone: A much larger clone lies a single base off, so this may be a read error. The CDR3 bases are TGTGCCAGCAGCTCTGCCGGTTCGTCTCCCTTGGACACAGATACGCAGTATTTT. Its protein is CASSSAGSSPLDTDTQYF. This sequence joins TRBV5-6 and TRBJ2-3; no reliable D call. The CDR3 runs 18 residues. Germline V gives CDR1 SGHDT, CDR2 YYEEEE. The ends were cut back, 3 bases at V and 2 bases at J, with 22 bases in the middle.

The table lists this clone with many counts. This sequence joins TRBV13 and TRBJ2-1; D might be TRBD2 (6 bases). Germline V gene data show CDR1 as PRHDT and CDR2 as FYEKMQ (reference sequence). V was cut by 0 bases and J by 4 bases, with 13 bases left in between. CDR3 size: 16 residues. The CDR3 region has the DNA TGTGCCAGCAGCTTAGGTGGAGGGGAGGTTTACAATGAGCAGTTCTTC. Protein sequence: CASSLGGGEVYNEQFF.

Many counts were recorded for this clone. This rearrangement joins TRBV30 to TRBJ1-2; D uncertain. This CDR3 has 12 residues. The V end was cut by 4 bases, the J end by 6 bases, with 12 bases between. Germline loops: CDR1 GTSNPN, CDR2 SVGIG (reference sequence). The CDR3 protein is CAWMWETDGYTF. CDR3 DNA sequence: TGTGCCTGGATGTGGGAAACGGATGGCTACACCTTC.

This clone came up many times. The chain employs TRBV5-1 and TRBJ2-1; 7 nucleotides agree with TRBD1. CDR3 length: 14 residues. Looked up from germline, CDR1 is SGHRS and CDR2 is YFSETQ. V shed 4 bases and J 0 bases; nucleotides not matched to a gene: 1. The CDR3 region is CASSRDSSYNEQFF. The CDR3 DNA follows: TGCGCCAGCAGCCGGGACAGCTCCTACAATGAGCAGTTCTTC.

V usage is TRBV6-1 and J usage is TRBJ1-2; the D is unclear. In germline, CDR1 is MNHNS, CDR2 SASEGT. CDR3 length: 12 amino acids. Trimming took 10 bases from V and 6 from J, leaving 15 bases between them. This CDR3 reads CAITCSSDGYTF. The CDR3 DNA is TGTGCCATCACCTGCAGCTCTGATGGCTACACCTTC.